This T cell receptor beta chain stems from a study of cytomegalovirus exposure and HLA in healthy donors. While the first cohort had 600 to 750 subjects, the donors belonged to the separate validation cohort of more than 95 subjects. The CDR3 length is 12 residues. The trim removed 8 bases at V and 5 bases at J, leaving 5 bases unmatched. Per germline, CDR1 SEHNR and CDR2 FQNEAQ (reference sequence). Only a few counts were recorded for this clone. Its antigen remains unknown. Some clones are missing from TCRdb's copy, which holds only in-frame ones; the method was immunoSEQ multiplex PCR. The data contain 160,000 or so clones, 70% to 90% of them singletons. Notes on the study in general: Most TCR sequences showed up rarely, but some public TCRs showed up in many donors.

The chain is built from TRBV7-9 and TRBJ1-1; 7 nucleotides align to TRBD1. The sequence was obtained from a young man in good health and CMV-seropositive. The specimen was PBMCs. The DNA of the CDR3 is TGTGCCAGCGGATACAGGGGTACTGAAGCTTTCTTT. This codes for CASGYRGTEAFF.